This T cell receptor beta chain was documented in a study of blood T cells in healthy people across ages. Points from the study as a whole: Higher diversity, along with more naive CD4+ cells, distinguished long-lived donors from aged donors.

At least 6.5 million PBMCs were isolated per sample. This clonotype was picked up a small number of times. The antigen remains undetermined. Trimming at V came to 2 bases and at J to 4 bases, leaving 10 bases not matched to a gene. This CDR3 is 16 amino acids long. Per germline, CDR1 DFQATT and CDR2 SNEGSKA (reference sequence). Sample-barcoded 5' priming and a J-beta primer mix drove a second PCR of about 6 to 11 cycles. TCRdb re-called the 5' RACE reads through MiXCR, storing one row per CDR3 protein. This table holds some 1.8 million distinct CDR3 sequences, about 39% found once. The sequenced sample consisted of blood. This TCR was recovered from a human donor in good health. The V and J genes are TRBV20-1 and TRBJ1-5, with 8 bases aligning to TRBD1. The CDR3 protein is CSARIPGGAGNQPQHF. The CDR3 region has the DNA TGCAGTGCTAGAATACCAGGGGGCGCGGGTAATCAGCCCCAGCATTTT.